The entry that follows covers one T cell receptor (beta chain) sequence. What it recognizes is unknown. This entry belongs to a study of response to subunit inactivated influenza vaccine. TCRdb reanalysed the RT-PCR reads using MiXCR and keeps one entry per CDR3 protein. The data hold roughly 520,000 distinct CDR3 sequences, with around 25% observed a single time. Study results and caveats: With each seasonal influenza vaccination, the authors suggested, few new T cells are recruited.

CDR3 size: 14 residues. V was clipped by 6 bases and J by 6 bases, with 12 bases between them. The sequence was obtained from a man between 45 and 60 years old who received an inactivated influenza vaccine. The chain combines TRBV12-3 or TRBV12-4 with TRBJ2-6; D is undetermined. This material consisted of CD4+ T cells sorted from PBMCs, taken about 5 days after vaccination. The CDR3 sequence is CASSPQVVANVLTF. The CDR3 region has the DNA TGTGCCAGCAGCCCTCAGGTTGTGGCCAACGTCCTGACTTTC.